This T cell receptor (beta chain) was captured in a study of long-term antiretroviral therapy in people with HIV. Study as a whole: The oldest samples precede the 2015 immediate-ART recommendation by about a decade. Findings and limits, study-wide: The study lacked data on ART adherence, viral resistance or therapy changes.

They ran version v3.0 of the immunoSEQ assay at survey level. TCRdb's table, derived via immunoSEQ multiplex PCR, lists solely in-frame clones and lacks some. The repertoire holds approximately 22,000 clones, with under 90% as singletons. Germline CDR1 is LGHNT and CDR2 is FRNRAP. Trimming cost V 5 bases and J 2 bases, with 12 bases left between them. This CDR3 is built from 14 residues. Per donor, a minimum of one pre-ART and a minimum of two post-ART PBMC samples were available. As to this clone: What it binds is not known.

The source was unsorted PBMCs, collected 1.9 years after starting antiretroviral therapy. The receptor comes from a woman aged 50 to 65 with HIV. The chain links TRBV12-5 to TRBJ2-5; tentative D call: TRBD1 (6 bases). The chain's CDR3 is CASGPGTQQETQYF. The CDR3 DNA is TGTGCTAGTGGTCCCGGGACACAACAAGAGACCCAGTACTTC.